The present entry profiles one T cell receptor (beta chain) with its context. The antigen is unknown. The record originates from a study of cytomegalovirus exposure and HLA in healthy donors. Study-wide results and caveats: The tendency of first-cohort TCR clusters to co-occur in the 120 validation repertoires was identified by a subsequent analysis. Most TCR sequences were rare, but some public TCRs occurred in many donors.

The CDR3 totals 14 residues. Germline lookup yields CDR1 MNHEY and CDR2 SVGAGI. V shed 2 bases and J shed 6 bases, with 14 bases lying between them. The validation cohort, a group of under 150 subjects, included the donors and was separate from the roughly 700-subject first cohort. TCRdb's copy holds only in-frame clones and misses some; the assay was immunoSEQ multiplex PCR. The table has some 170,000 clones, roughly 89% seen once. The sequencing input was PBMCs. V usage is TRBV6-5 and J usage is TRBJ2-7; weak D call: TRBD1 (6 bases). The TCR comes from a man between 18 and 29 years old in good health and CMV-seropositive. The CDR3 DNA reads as TGTGCCAGCAGTTACCAAGGGCAGGGGACCGAGCAGTACTTC. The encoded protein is CASSYQGQGTEQYF.